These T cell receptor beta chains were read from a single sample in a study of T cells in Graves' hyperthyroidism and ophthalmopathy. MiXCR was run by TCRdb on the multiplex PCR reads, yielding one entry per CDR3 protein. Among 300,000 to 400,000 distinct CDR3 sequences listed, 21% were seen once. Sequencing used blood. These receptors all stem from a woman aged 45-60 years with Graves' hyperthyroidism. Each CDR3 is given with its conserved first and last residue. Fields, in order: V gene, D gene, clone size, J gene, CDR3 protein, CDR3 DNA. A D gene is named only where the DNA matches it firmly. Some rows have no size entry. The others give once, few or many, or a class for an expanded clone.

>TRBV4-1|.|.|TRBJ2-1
CASSQAVTNEQFF
TGCGCCAGCAGCCAGGCTGTTACCAATGAGCAGTTCTTC
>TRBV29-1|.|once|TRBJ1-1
CSVNRDTESAFF
TGCAGCGTTAACCGGGACACCGAATCGGCTTTCTTT
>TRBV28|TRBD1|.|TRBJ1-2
CASSFPGGRGYTF
TGTGCCAGCAGTTTCCCAGGGGGACGAGGCTACACCTTC
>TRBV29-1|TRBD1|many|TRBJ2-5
CSVEDPTRPGGTQYF
TGCAGCGTTGAAGACCCCACTAGGCCAGGGGGGACCCAGTACTTC
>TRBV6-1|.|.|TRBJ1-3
CASTPTGPSSGNTIYF
TGTGCCAGCACTCCCACGGGACCTTCCTCTGGAAACACCATATATTTT
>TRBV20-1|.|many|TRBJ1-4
CSARDGGEKLFF
TGCAGTGCTAGAGACGGGGGGGAAAAACTGTTTTTT
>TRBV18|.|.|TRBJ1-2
CASSPGTINNGYTF
TGTGCCAGCTCACCCGGGACAATTAACAATGGCTACACCTTC
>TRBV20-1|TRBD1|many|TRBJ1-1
CSARDPDREAFF
TGCAGTGCTAGGGACCCGGACAGGGAAGCTTTCTTT
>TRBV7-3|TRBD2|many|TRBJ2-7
CASSPVVAGFYEQYF
TGTGCCAGCAGCCCCGTCGTAGCGGGGTTCTACGAGCAGTACTTC
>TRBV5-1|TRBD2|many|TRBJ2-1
CASSRRGGSFYNEQFF
TGCGCCAGCAGCCGGCGGGGCGGGAGTTTCTACAATGAGCAGTTCTTC
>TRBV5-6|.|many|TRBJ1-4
CASSIWVVAREKLFF
TGTGCCAGCAGCATCTGGGTGGTTGCTCGTGAAAAACTGTTTTTT
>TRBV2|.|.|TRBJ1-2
CASRWSYGYTF
TGTGCCAGCAGGTGGAGTTATGGCTACACCTTC
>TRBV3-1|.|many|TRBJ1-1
CASSQPEGVAFF
TGTGCCAGCAGCCAACCCGAGGGGGTAGCTTTCTTT
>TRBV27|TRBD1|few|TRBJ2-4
CASGSTGTGKNIQYF
TGTGCCAGCGGATCAACCGGGACAGGAAAAAACATTCAGTACTTC
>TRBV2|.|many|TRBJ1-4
CAIGGRGSEKLFF
TGTGCCATCGGGGGAAGGGGGAGTGAAAAACTGTTTTTT
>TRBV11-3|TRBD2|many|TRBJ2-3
CASSSESGRPPDTQYF
TGTGCCAGCAGCTCCGAAAGCGGGAGACCACCAGATACGCAGTATTTT
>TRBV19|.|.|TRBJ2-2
CASSLRATGNTGELFF
TGTGCCAGTAGTCTACGTGCAACCGGAAACACCGGGGAGCTGTTTTTT
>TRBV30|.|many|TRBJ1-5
CAWSVGSNQPQHF
TGTGCCTGGAGTGTTGGAAGCAATCAGCCCCAGCATTTT